This record concerns one TCR beta chain sequence. This clone has a handful of counts. No cognate antigen has been identified for it. No base quality information exists; no much larger clone differs at one position. The record originates from a study of blood T cell repertoires in COVID-19 (dated by TCRdb to about 2020). For the study in its entirety: Samples covering the acute and convalescent phases of COVID-19 were provided by collaborators in the United States, Italy and Spain. The prospective study material was composed of cDNA or gDNA derived from T cells, B-cell-depleted T cells, or PBMCs. Subjects who had been exposed to COVID-19, were actively infected with it, or had recovered from it provided the deeply sampled blood TCRbeta repertoires that made up the dataset. A freely available public database, intended as a resource for researchers studying the immune response to SARS-CoV-2, is where the repertoires were released. Samples came from the ongoing ImmuneRACE study (first 160 participants) plus 1,254 subjects from 6 global collaborators. A de-identified subject ID, COVID-19 status, age in years and sex were almost always included in the sample metadata. Where available, HLA class I and class II types were taken from metadata supplied by the sample provider and were not determined by assay-based typing.

V is cut back by 5 bases and J by 2 bases, with 5 bases in the junction unmatched. CDR1 KGHSH and CDR2 LQKENI are derived from the germline V gene. There are 14 amino acids in the CDR3, from cysteine to phenylalanine inclusive. CDR3 DNA is the only sequence kept; it has 42 bases, read in frame from the first base. Participants in the prospective study were aged about 18 to 89 years, lived in some 24 United States geographic areas, and enrolled through a virtual design. In the prospective study, cohorts were assigned on the basis of participant-reported clinical history obtained from a screening survey and a study questionnaire. Recovered participants in ImmuneRACE Cohort 3 were defined as having two consecutive negative NP/OP PCR tests, clearance from a healthcare professional, or resolution of symptoms. In the prospective study, mobile phlebotomists collected whole blood, serum and a nasopharyngeal or oropharyngeal swab from each participant. Prospective study participants could optionally give additional blood draws and questionnaires over an approximately two-month period. Before DNA extraction, blood samples from the prospective study were shipped at room temperature or frozen.

TCRbeta CDR3 regions were amplified from genomic DNA using the immunoSEQ Assay, a bias-controlled multiplex PCR. The published analysis was carried out like this. The number of nucleated cells in each sample was estimated from the amplification of reference gene primers within the assay. To quantify the absolute abundance of each unique TCRbeta CDR3 rearrangement, sequence reads were collapsed and filtered. For each sample, productive Simpson clonality was calculated as the square root of Simpson's diversity index over productive rearrangements. Not all clones reach the TCRdb copy of this immuneACCESS table, which keeps in-frame sequences only. Checked studies attribute under half of the gap to unresolved V genes and leave the rest unexplained. That table gives V, J and clone size, and the DNA gave D and trimming. The sample table holds about 130,000 clones, of which about four fifths were seen once. The biggest ten clones account for 9.2% of the sample.

Overall study outcomes, separate from this receptor: The amount of clinical and demographic metadata varied by source and participant and was provided uncurated.

This receptor was taken from a man in his fifties or sixties who had recovered from COVID-19. The sequenced sample consisted of PBMCs or T cells enriched from blood (not recorded which). Rearrangement joined TRBV18 to TRBJ1-2; 7 central bases correspond to TRBD1. This receptor has the CDR3 CASSADRANYGYTF. The nucleotides are TGTGCCAGCTCAGCCGACAGGGCCAACTATGGCTACACCTTC.